A single sample gave rise to the 27 T cell receptor beta chains below, sequenced in a study of CD8 T cells in ankylosing spondylitis (dated by TCRdb to the late 2010s). Receptor amplification or capture employed 5' RACE. TCRdb names Illumina HiSeq 2500 as the instrument used. Using fastp at Q25 and MiXCR, TCRdb reprocessed the public reads and kept productive beta chains. For every CDR3 protein sequence, its rows merge into one entry that carries the most common genes and DNA. The table for this sample lists 30,000 to 45,000 distinct CDR3 sequences; 10% to 15% of them were counted only once. The ten largest clones represent roughly 30% of the sample. The sequenced sample was synovial fluid, either unsorted or a sorted T cell fraction (not recorded which). The source of these receptors is a male donor with ankylosing spondylitis.

The V gene is TRBV7-9, the J gene TRBJ2-7; 7 bases are a match to TRBD1. Looked up from germline, CDR1 is SEHNR and CDR2 is FQNEAQ (reference sequence). With 1 base clipped from V and 3 bases from J, the junction kept 6 bases outside the gene matches. The CDR3 has 15 residues. The CDR3 nucleotides are TGTGCCAGCAGCTTAGAGGGACAGAGGATCTACGAGCAGTACTTC. It yields the protein CASSLEGQRIYEQYF.

The table lists this clonotype with many counts. This chain joins TRBV3-1 and TRBJ2-7; TRBD2 might be the D (6 bases). Germline V gene data show CDR1 as LGHDT and CDR2 as YNNKEL (reference sequence). The CDR3 runs 14 residues. V was clipped by 3 bases and J by 2 bases, with 11 bases between them. This CDR3 reads CASSQRDVAYEQYF. Written as DNA, the CDR3 is TGTGCCAGCAGCCAGCGGGACGTCGCCTACGAGCAGTACTTC.

CDR3 region: CASSFSRGEAFF. CDR3 in DNA: TGTGCCAGCAGCTTCTCCAGGGGTGAAGCTTTCTTT. The V and J genes are TRBV7-9 and TRBJ1-1, with a possible D match to TRBD1 (6 bases). CDR1 and CDR2 from the germline V gene are SEHNR and FQNEAQ (reference sequence). The CDR3 is 12 amino acids. Trimming pared 3 bases from V and 7 bases from J, leaving 9 bases between.

This clonotype is medium-sized. This rearrangement joins TRBV4-3 to TRBJ2-1; 10 nucleotides line up with TRBD1. This CDR3 has 18 amino acids. V lost 1 base to trimming and J lost 5 bases; unmatched junction nucleotides: 11. Germline V gene data show CDR1 as LGHNA and CDR2 as YSLEER. The CDR3, as DNA: TGCGCCAGCAGCCAAGCGTCCCGGGACAGGGGAATTCACAATGAGCAGTTCTTC. Residues: CASSQASRDRGIHNEQFF.

There are many counts of this clonotype. This rearrangement joins TRBV19 to TRBJ2-3; the D gene is possibly TRBD2 (6 bases). The CDR3 is 14 amino acids. Between the trimmed V and J ends, which lost 1 base and 1 base, there was a span of 6 bases. The V gene's germline CDR1 is LNHDA and CDR2 SQIVND (reference sequence). CDR3 region: CASSIAGGTDTQYF. DNA for the CDR3: TGTGCCAGTAGTATAGCGGGGGGCACAGATACGCAGTATTTT.

Only a few counts were recorded for this clonotype. V and J are TRBV30 and TRBJ2-7; no clear D. The CDR3 is 12 residues long. The germline V gene has CDR1 GTSNPN and CDR2 SVGIG (reference sequence). Trimming cost V 7 bases and J 4 bases, with 14 bases left between them. CDR3 in amino acids: CAYMTVGYEQYF. The CDR3 bases are TGTGCCTATATGACGGTGGGTTACGAGCAGTACTTC.

This clonotype was detected ten times or more. The chain is built from TRBV6-2 or TRBV6-3 and TRBJ2-1, with 8 bases aligning to TRBD2. This CDR3 spans 13 amino acids. The V and J ends lost 2 bases and 6 bases, in that order; junction bases with no gene match: 0. Germline assignment: CDR1 MNHEY and CDR2 SVGEGT. CDR3 region: CASSYSGSNEQFF. CDR3 nucleotides: TGTGCCAGCAGTTACAGCGGGAGCAATGAGCAGTTCTTC.

The genes are TRBV27 and TRBJ2-7; 12 nucleotides match TRBD1. In germline, CDR1 is MNHEY, CDR2 SMNVEV (reference sequence). The V segment lost 6 bases and the J segment 7 bases; nucleotides outside the gene matches: 13. The CDR3 is 16 amino acids. CDR3 sequence: CASRGTGGAPLGEQYF. The CDR3 DNA sequence: TGTGCCAGCAGGGGGACAGGGGGCGCCCCTCTGGGGGAGCAGTACTTC.

This chain uses TRBV28 with TRBJ2-3, with 9 bases fitting TRBD1. CDR1 is MDHEN and CDR2 is SYDVKM in the germline V gene. V lost 3 bases to trimming and J lost 1 base; unmatched junction nucleotides: 8. CDR3 size: 17 residues. CDR3 coding DNA: TGTGCCAGCAGTTTCCCTCCGGACAGGGGACGCACAGATACGCAGTATTTT. Residues: CASSFPPDRGRTDTQYF.

This clonotype was detected once. Possible read error: a much larger clone is one base away. The gene calls are TRBV20-1 and TRBJ2-7, with 9 bases aligning to TRBD1. CDR1 and CDR2 from the germline V gene are DFQATT and SNEGSKA (reference sequence). The CDR3 covers 13 residues. The CDR3 region is CLIPGQGPYEQYF. Here the CDR3 DNA reads TGCCTAATACCGGGACAGGGTCCCTACGAGCAGTACTTC.

V and J are TRBV7-6 and TRBJ1-2; D is perhaps TRBD1 (5 bases). This CDR3 has 13 residues. Germline CDR1 reads SGHVS; CDR2 reads FNYEAQ. V lost 4 bases and J 8 bases, leaving 14 bases between the germline ends. CDR3 nucleotides: TGTGCCAGCAGCTCCTGGGGCAGAAAGGGCTACACCTTC. Translated: CASSSWGRKGYTF.

The chain uses TRBV7-9 and TRBJ2-5, with D hard to call. The V gene's germline CDR1 is SEHNR and CDR2 FQNEAQ (reference sequence). V was shortened by 3 bases and J by 3 bases, with 2 bases between the two germline ends. The CDR3 length is 11 residues. DNA of the CDR3: TGTGCCAGCAGCTTTAAAGAGACCCAGTACTTC. It is translated as CASSFKETQYF.

This clonotype has just a few counts. Here the CDR3 reads CASSARRNTEAFF. The CDR3 nucleotides read TGTGCCAGCAGTGCCCGGAGGAACACTGAAGCTTTCTTT. V usage is TRBV28 and J usage is TRBJ1-1, with unresolved D. The CDR3 runs 13 residues. CDR1 and CDR2 from the germline V gene are MDHEN and SYDVKM. V was trimmed by 5 bases and J by 1 base, leaving 8 bases between them.

V gene TRBV20-1 combines with J gene TRBJ2-1; 13 positions agree with TRBD2. The CDR3 is 16 amino acids. V lost 5 bases to trimming and J lost 9 bases; unmatched junction nucleotides: 13. Germline CDR1 is DFQATT and CDR2 is SNEGSKA (reference sequence). CDR3 protein: CSAERTSGGYRGEQFF. The CDR3 DNA reads TGCAGTGCTGAGCGGACTAGCGGGGGCTACAGAGGTGAGCAGTTCTTC.

V is TRBV2 and J is TRBJ2-1; perhaps TRBD2 as D (5 bases). The CDR3 length is 15 residues. CDR1 is SNHLY, CDR2 FYNNEI, per germline. The V end lost 7 bases, the J end lost 0 bases, and 13 bases lay between the germline ends. The CDR3 DNA sequence: TGTGCCAGCAAGCGTTGGGGAGACTCCTACAATGAGCAGTTCTTC. This gives the protein CASKRWGDSYNEQFF.

V is TRBV28 and J is TRBJ1-5; no firm D call. The CDR3 length is 20 residues. V dropped 5 bases and J dropped 0 bases, with 26 bases sitting between them. Germline CDR1 MDHEN, CDR2 SYDVKM. For the CDR3, the DNA is TGTGCCAGCAGTGTGTACATCCAGACTTGGATCACGAATAGCAATCAGCCCCAGCATTTT. Translated, it gives CASSVYIQTWITNSNQPQHF.

This clonotype was observed a handful of times. DNA of the CDR3: TGTGCCAGCAGCTTAGGACCTACAGGGAACACTGAAGCTTTCTTT. It specifies CASSLGPTGNTEAFF. The genes are TRBV7-6 and TRBJ1-1; perhaps TRBD1 as D (5 bases). V lost 1 base and J 1 base, leaving 10 bases between the germline ends. The CDR3 spans 15 residues. CDR1 is SGHVS and CDR2 is FNYEAQ in the germline V gene.

This clonotype was recorded at least ten times. V and J are TRBV5-1 and TRBJ2-1; TRBD2 matches 7 bases. The V and J ends lost 7 bases and 8 bases, in that order; junction bases with no gene match: 15. Germline CDR1 reads SGHRS; CDR2 reads YFSETQ. The CDR3 is made up of 15 amino acids. The CDR3 bases are TGCGCCAGCTCTCGGGCGGGAGCTAATTCCGATGAGCAGTTCTTC. This sequence encodes CASSRAGANSDEQFF.

The V and J genes are TRBV24-1 and TRBJ2-7; D uncertain. The CDR3 totals 12 residues. With 3 bases removed from V and 3 bases from J, the gap between germline ends came to 5 bases. Germline V lookup: CDR1 KGHDR, CDR2 SFDVKD. The CDR3 reads CATSDGSYEQYF. CDR3 nucleotide sequence: TGTGCCACCAGTGATGGAAGCTACGAGCAGTACTTC.

This chain uses TRBV12-3 or TRBV12-4 with TRBJ2-2; D might be TRBD2 (5 bases). The germline V and J ends were trimmed by 5 bases and 0 bases, with 10 bases remaining between them. This CDR3 is built from 15 residues. CDR3 sequence (DNA): TGTGCCAGCAGTCGGGTCGGGGCGAACACCGGGGAGCTGTTTTTT. Its translation: CASSRVGANTGELFF.

The chain uses TRBV5-5 and TRBJ2-1; 7 bases map to TRBD2. The CDR3 length is 14 residues. V was pared by 8 bases and J by 5 bases, with 10 bases of the junction left unmatched. Per the germline V gene, CDR1 is SGHKS and CDR2 is YYEKEE (reference sequence). CDR3 DNA sequence: TGTGCCAGGGGCCCCGGGGGGTCCCACAATGAGCAGTTCTTC. It is translated as CARGPGGSHNEQFF.

This clonotype was recorded many times. This chain uses TRBV27 with TRBJ2-7; maybe TRBD2 (5 bases). Germline assignment: CDR1 MNHEY and CDR2 SMNVEV (reference sequence). V was pared by 0 bases and J by 3 bases, with 12 bases between. The CDR3 contains 15 residues. This CDR3 reads CASSLSGGLSYEQYF. For the CDR3, the DNA is TGTGCCAGCAGTTTATCGGGCGGGCTGAGCTACGAGCAGTACTTC.

This clonotype occurred many times. The chain is built from TRBV29-1 and TRBJ1-2; the D gene is possibly TRBD1 (6 bases). The CDR3 runs to 14 residues. The V gene lost 6 bases and the J gene lost 4 bases, with 18 bases spanning the gap. Germline CDR1 SQVTM, CDR2 ANQGSEA. The CDR3 here is CSVEVNLRGYGYTF. The DNA of the CDR3 is TGCAGCGTCGAGGTGAATCTCAGGGGCTATGGCTACACCTTC.

A note on this clonotype: This may be a read error: a much more frequent sequence differs by one nucleotide. The chain carries TRBV21-1 and TRBJ2-5. TRBV21-1 is annotated as a pseudogene. The CDR3 is made up of 16 amino acids. The CDR3 DNA reads as TGTGCCAGCAGCAAAGCCGGCAAACGAACGAGAGAGACCCAGTACTTC. This sequence encodes CASSKAGKRTRETQYF.

This clonotype was observed many times. The V call is TRBV4-3, the J call TRBJ2-1; TRBD1 agrees at 9 bases. Germline V CDR1 and CDR2: LGHNA, YSLEER. V shed 3 bases, J shed 8 bases, and the junction held 8 bases outside the gene matches. CDR3 length equals 15 residues. The CDR3 loop is CASSQATGGYDEQFF. The CDR3 bases are TGCGCCAGCAGCCAGGCGACAGGGGGTTATGATGAGCAGTTCTTC.

This clonotype was counted at least ten times. V is TRBV5-1 and J is TRBJ2-1; TRBD1 might be the D (6 bases). CDR3 size: 15 residues. The V gene lost 4 bases and the J gene lost 0 bases, with 11 bases spanning the gap. Germline values: CDR1 SGHRS, CDR2 YFSETQ. The CDR3 protein is CASSPDRSSYNEQFF. The CDR3, as DNA: TGCGCCAGCAGCCCAGACAGGAGCTCCTACAATGAGCAGTTCTTC.

This clonotype has ten or more counts. V usage is TRBV5-8 and J usage is TRBJ1-1; the D gene is possibly TRBD1 (6 bases). V lost 1 base and J 5 bases, leaving 12 bases between the germline ends. The CDR3 extends over 14 amino acids. The V gene's germline CDR1 is SGHTS and CDR2 YDEGEE. The CDR3 loop reads CASSLFGGQTEAFF. The CDR3 DNA sequence: TGTGCCAGCAGCTTGTTTGGGGGGCAAACTGAAGCTTTCTTT.